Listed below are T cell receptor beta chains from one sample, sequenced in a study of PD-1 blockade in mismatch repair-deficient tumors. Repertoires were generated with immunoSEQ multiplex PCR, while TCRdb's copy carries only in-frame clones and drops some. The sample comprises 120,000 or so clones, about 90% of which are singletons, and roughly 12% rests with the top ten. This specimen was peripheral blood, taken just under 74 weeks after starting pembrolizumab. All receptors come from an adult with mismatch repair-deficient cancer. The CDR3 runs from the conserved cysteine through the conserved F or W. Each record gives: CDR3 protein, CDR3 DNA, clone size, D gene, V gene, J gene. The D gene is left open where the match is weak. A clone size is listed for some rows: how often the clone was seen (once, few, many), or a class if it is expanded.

CDR3aa: CAIPRGSSYEQYF; CDR3nt: TGTGCCATCCCCAGGGGATCCTCCTACGAGCAGTACTTC; abundance: .; d_gene: .; v_gene: TRBV10-3; j_gene: TRBJ2-7
CDR3aa: CASSLEGPSGGRYF; CDR3nt: TGCGCCAGCAGCTTGGAAGGCCCGAGCGGCGGCCGGTACTTC; abundance: .; d_gene: .; v_gene: TRBV5-1; j_gene: TRBJ2-7
CDR3aa: CASSHTYSQGRNYEQYF; CDR3nt: TGTGCCAGCAGCCACACCTACTCTCAGGGGAGAAACTACGAGCAGTACTTC; abundance: .; d_gene: .; v_gene: TRBV16; j_gene: TRBJ2-7
CDR3aa: CASSLWGGPTDTQYF; CDR3nt: TGTGCCAGCAGTTTATGGGGGGGGCCCACAGATACGCAGTATTTT; abundance: .; d_gene: .; v_gene: TRBV27; j_gene: TRBJ2-3
CDR3aa: CASSLGVEGYNEQFF; CDR3nt: TGTGCCAGCAGTTTAGGGGTGGAGGGGTACAATGAGCAGTTCTTC; abundance: .; d_gene: .; v_gene: TRBV27; j_gene: TRBJ2-1
CDR3aa: CASSPMARSSGNTIYF; CDR3nt: TGTGCCAGCTCACCAATGGCACGGAGCTCTGGAAACACCATATATTTT; abundance: .; d_gene: .; v_gene: TRBV18; j_gene: TRBJ1-3
CDR3aa: CASSYSNVGIYGYTF; CDR3nt: TGTGCCAGCAGTTACTCGAATGTAGGAATCTATGGCTACACCTTC; abundance: .; d_gene: .; v_gene: TRBV6-5; j_gene: TRBJ1-2
CDR3aa: CASSDYLGEQFF; CDR3nt: TGTGCCAGCAGTGATTACCTCGGTGAGCAGTTCTTC; abundance: once; d_gene: .; v_gene: TRBV25-1; j_gene: TRBJ2-1
CDR3aa: CASSLDRRVQETQYF; CDR3nt: TGTGCCAGCAGCTTAGATCGTCGGGTGCAAGAGACCCAGTACTTC; abundance: .; d_gene: .; v_gene: TRBV11-2; j_gene: TRBJ2-5
CDR3aa: CASSLIGGLQETQYF; CDR3nt: TGTGCCAGCAGCTTAATTGGGGGGCTCCAAGAGACCCAGTACTTC; abundance: .; d_gene: .; v_gene: TRBV7-9; j_gene: TRBJ2-5
CDR3aa: CASSFVQTGELFF; CDR3nt: TGTGCCAGCAGCTTCGTACAGACCGGGGAGCTGTTTTTT; abundance: once; d_gene: .; v_gene: TRBV5-6; j_gene: TRBJ2-2
CDR3aa: CASILPIVSLTDTQYF; CDR3nt: TGTGCCAGCATCCTACCGATCGTTTCCCTCACAGATACGCAGTATTTT; abundance: .; d_gene: .; v_gene: TRBV21-1; j_gene: TRBJ2-3
CDR3aa: CASSYRVPSSYEQYF; CDR3nt: TGTGCCAGCAGTTACCGGGTACCCAGTTCCTACGAGCAGTACTTC; abundance: .; d_gene: .; v_gene: TRBV6-5; j_gene: TRBJ2-7
CDR3aa: CASSFTSWLNEQFF; CDR3nt: TGCGCCAGCAGCTTCACTAGTTGGCTTAATGAGCAGTTCTTC; abundance: .; d_gene: .; v_gene: TRBV5-1; j_gene: TRBJ2-1
CDR3aa: CASKVGGGPYNEQFF; CDR3nt: TGTGCCAGTAAGGTTGGGGGAGGTCCCTACAATGAGCAGTTCTTC; abundance: .; d_gene: .; v_gene: TRBV19; j_gene: TRBJ2-1
CDR3aa: CASSLAQGSWNEQFF; CDR3nt: TGTGCCAGCAGCTTAGCGCAGGGCTCATGGAATGAGCAGTTCTTC; abundance: .; d_gene: .; v_gene: TRBV13; j_gene: TRBJ2-1
CDR3aa: CASSDFPGVPYF; CDR3nt: TGTGCCAGCAGTGACTTTCCGGGAGTGCCATACTTC; abundance: .; d_gene: .; v_gene: TRBV6-5; j_gene: TRBJ2-5
CDR3aa: CASSFAGREAFF; CDR3nt: TGTGCCAGCAGTTTTGCAGGGCGCGAAGCTTTCTTT; abundance: .; d_gene: .; v_gene: TRBV27; j_gene: TRBJ1-1
CDR3aa: CASSTTVMGEQYF; CDR3nt: TGTGCCAGCAGCACGACAGTCATGGGCGAGCAGTACTTC; abundance: .; d_gene: .; v_gene: TRBV7-9; j_gene: TRBJ2-7
CDR3aa: CASSPRATGELFF; CDR3nt: TGTGCCAGCAGCCCGCGGGCTACCGGGGAGCTGTTTTTT; abundance: few; d_gene: .; v_gene: TRBV7-9; j_gene: TRBJ2-2
CDR3aa: CASSFGGSLGTDTQYF; CDR3nt: TGTGCCAGCAGCTTCGGTGGCTCGCTTGGCACAGATACGCAGTATTTT; abundance: .; d_gene: .; v_gene: TRBV13; j_gene: TRBJ2-3
CDR3aa: CASSLGRSTEAFF; CDR3nt: TGCGCCAGCAGCCTCGGTCGGAGCACTGAAGCTTTCTTT; abundance: .; d_gene: .; v_gene: TRBV10-2; j_gene: TRBJ1-1
CDR3aa: CASSQTSGVTYEQYF; CDR3nt: TGTGCCAGTAGTCAAACTAGCGGGGTTACCTACGAGCAGTACTTC; abundance: .; d_gene: TRBD2; v_gene: TRBV19; j_gene: TRBJ2-7
CDR3aa: CASSIDRGTYEQYF; CDR3nt: TGCGCCAGCAGCATCGATAGGGGTACCTACGAGCAGTACTTC; abundance: .; d_gene: .; v_gene: TRBV5-1; j_gene: TRBJ2-7
CDR3aa: CASSWSGRATDTQYF; CDR3nt: TGTGCCAGCAGCTGGAGCGGGAGGGCCACAGATACGCAGTATTTT; abundance: .; d_gene: TRBD2; v_gene: TRBV7-3; j_gene: TRBJ2-3
CDR3aa: CATKDRGQNQPQHF; CDR3nt: TGTGCCACCAAAGACAGGGGGCAGAATCAGCCCCAGCATTTT; abundance: .; d_gene: TRBD1; v_gene: TRBV28; j_gene: TRBJ1-5
CDR3aa: CASSQDREQGSYEQYF; CDR3nt: TGCGCCAGCAGCCAGGATCGGGAGCAGGGGTCCTACGAGCAGTACTTC; abundance: .; d_gene: .; v_gene: TRBV4-1; j_gene: TRBJ2-7
CDR3aa: CASSQDRGAHSSYNEQFF; CDR3nt: TGTGCCAGCAGCCAAGATAGAGGAGCTCATAGCTCCTACAATGAGCAGTTCTTC; abundance: .; d_gene: .; v_gene: TRBV4-2; j_gene: TRBJ2-1
CDR3aa: CASSLALEGEADTQYF; CDR3nt: TGTGCCAGCAGCTTAGCGCTTGAGGGGGAGGCAGATACGCAGTATTTT; abundance: .; d_gene: .; v_gene: TRBV7-8; j_gene: TRBJ2-3